These T cell receptor beta chains were read from a single sample in a study of memory CD4+ T cells and cytomegalovirus serostatus. The data were produced by immunoSEQ multiplex PCR, yet TCRdb's version contains in-frame clones alone and is incomplete. There are over 40,000 clones in the sample; 60% to 80% occur only once, and 1.2% lies in the top ten. Sequenced: memory CD4+ T cells from blood. These TCRs come from an adult in good health and CMV-seropositive. CDR3s include the opening cysteine and the closing phenylalanine or tryptophan. The order of the fields is J gene, V gene, CDR3 protein.

j_gene: TRBJ1-3; v_gene: TRBV6-6; CDR3aa: CASSYSNLEDTIYF
j_gene: TRBJ2-1; v_gene: TRBV7-3; CDR3aa: CASSPVVGSEQFF
j_gene: TRBJ1-2; v_gene: TRBV19; CDR3aa: CASSIQGRYYGYTF
j_gene: TRBJ1-6; v_gene: TRBV10-3; CDR3aa: CAISGRGGDSPLHF
j_gene: TRBJ2-7; v_gene: TRBV6-6; CDR3aa: CASSYRGGYEQYF
j_gene: TRBJ1-5; v_gene: TRBV6-1; CDR3aa: CASSPGGGADQPQHF
j_gene: TRBJ1-1; v_gene: TRBV5-6; CDR3aa: CASSNLDRGITEAFF
j_gene: TRBJ1-2; v_gene: TRBV5-1; CDR3aa: CASSLEGLGKDGYTF
j_gene: TRBJ2-5; v_gene: TRBV15; CDR3aa: CATDRPHQETQYF
j_gene: TRBJ1-1; v_gene: TRBV5-6; CDR3aa: CASSTTGGATTEAFF
j_gene: TRBJ2-5; v_gene: TRBV11-2; CDR3aa: CASSLDPSQETQYF
j_gene: TRBJ2-5; v_gene: TRBV6-1; CDR3aa: CASSDYRGSAQETQYF
j_gene: TRBJ1-2; v_gene: TRBV7-2; CDR3aa: CASSLNRGPYGYTF
j_gene: TRBJ2-7; v_gene: TRBV6-5; CDR3aa: CASSYSSTGYEQYF
j_gene: TRBJ1-1; v_gene: TRBV7-2; CDR3aa: CASSEQNTEAFF
j_gene: TRBJ2-2; v_gene: TRBV7-2; CDR3aa: CASSLPTSDWITPGELFF
j_gene: TRBJ2-7; v_gene: TRBV21-1; CDR3aa: CASSKEKRGGHYEQYF
j_gene: TRBJ2-2; v_gene: TRBV7-9; CDR3aa: CASRRNPGPGNTGELFF
j_gene: TRBJ1-4; v_gene: TRBV7-6; CDR3aa: CASSLDQGGEKLFF
j_gene: TRBJ1-1; v_gene: TRBV5-1; CDR3aa: CASRRTDTNTEAFF
j_gene: TRBJ2-5; v_gene: TRBV11-3; CDR3aa: CASSGAGTRGATQYF
j_gene: TRBJ1-2; v_gene: TRBV5-1; CDR3aa: CASSLKISAGTNYGYTF
j_gene: TRBJ1-4; v_gene: TRBV18; CDR3aa: CASSPGHQRNEKLFF
j_gene: TRBJ1-2; v_gene: TRBV6-6; CDR3aa: CAATPDYSYGYTF
j_gene: TRBJ2-7; v_gene: TRBV19; CDR3aa: CASSMRDPQYEQYF
j_gene: TRBJ2-7; v_gene: TRBV5-1; CDR3aa: CASSSHQGGEQYF
j_gene: TRBJ1-3; v_gene: TRBV6-5; CDR3aa: CASTKGEGGNTIYF
j_gene: TRBJ1-2; v_gene: TRBV28; CDR3aa: CASRPGPEGGYTF
j_gene: TRBJ1-2; v_gene: TRBV7-2; CDR3aa: CASSTAGGRGYGYTF
j_gene: TRBJ1-5; v_gene: TRBV7-9; CDR3aa: CASSLQGFSQPQHF
j_gene: TRBJ2-5; v_gene: TRBV7-2; CDR3aa: CASSPSHESYQETQYF
j_gene: TRBJ2-7; v_gene: TRBV4-2; CDR3aa: CASSQTILEAYEQYF
j_gene: TRBJ2-5; v_gene: TRBV7-9; CDR3aa: CASSSYGTGSEETQYF
j_gene: TRBJ1-2; v_gene: TRBV5-4; CDR3aa: CASSFGSDYGYTF
j_gene: TRBJ1-1; v_gene: TRBV5-5; CDR3aa: CASSFGTPEAFF
j_gene: TRBJ1-2; v_gene: TRBV6-5; CDR3aa: CASSYMGYGYTF
j_gene: TRBJ1-6; v_gene: TRBV19; CDR3aa: CASAPQGPNSPLHF
j_gene: TRBJ1-6; v_gene: TRBV2; CDR3aa: CASSEPGGPGSPLHF
j_gene: TRBJ1-2; v_gene: TRBV10-3; CDR3aa: CAISETSYGYTF
j_gene: TRBJ1-6; v_gene: TRBV2; CDR3aa: CASSEDRVYNSPLHF
j_gene: TRBJ2-1; v_gene: TRBV18; CDR3aa: CASGRDKYNEQFF
j_gene: TRBJ1-3; v_gene: TRBV19; CDR3aa: CASSTPGSTGNTIYF
j_gene: TRBJ2-1; v_gene: TRBV5-4; CDR3aa: CASSRRLGGGYNEQFF
j_gene: TRBJ2-7; v_gene: TRBV10-3; CDR3aa: CAISEPGGGQGGGFYEQYF